This T cell receptor beta chain stems from a study of T-cell reconstitution after alpha-beta-depleted transplantation in children. Overall study findings and caveats: Recipient T cells and thymic progenitors that survived were the source of the high TCRbeta diversity seen at day 60 in some patients. There were reportedly several hundred expanded graft clones from which alpha-beta T cells came about two months after transplant. When one year had passed after transplant, most T-cell counts and diversity came from newly produced T cells.

This clonotype was detected ten times or more. Its target is unknown. Construction of the TCRbeta library involved unique molecular identifiers. One entry per CDR3 protein, called by TCRdb with MiXCR from the PCR reads. This table has hundreds of thousands of distinct CDR3 sequences, roughly a tenth appearing once. The germline CDR1 and CDR2 sequences are SGHTA and FQGTGA. The CDR3 totals 14 residues. Trimming shortened V by 5 bases and J by 1 base, and 10 bases separated the two germline ends. The sequence derives from a child in the first two years of life with acute myeloid leukemia, due to receive a stem cell transplant. The V call is TRBV7-3, the J call TRBJ2-3, with D possibly being TRBD1 or TRBD2 (5 bases each). Sequencing used PBMCs, obtained before TCRalphabeta/CD19-depleted stem cell transplant. The CDR3 DNA follows: TGTGCCAGCAGCCAACTGGGGGGCACAGATACGCAGTATTTT. It specifies CASSQLGGTDTQYF. Variable domain in full (rest from reference TRBV7-3 and TRBJ2-3): GAGVSQTPSNKVTEKGKYVELRCDPISGHTALYWYRQSLGQGPEFLIYFQGTGAADDSGLPNDRFFAVRPEGSVSTLKIQRTERGDSAVYLCASSQLGGTDTQYFGPGTRLTVL.